This entry lists 11 T cell receptor beta chains sequenced from one sample in a study of OX40 agonist ivuxolimab in advanced cancers. Only in-frame clones appear in the TCRdb table, and some are missing; sequencing was by immunoSEQ multiplex PCR. The repertoire holds 30,000 to 40,000 clones, with roughly 90% as singletons. Sequencing was performed on CD4+ or CD8+ T cells sorted from blood, taken in a trial of the OX40 agonist ivuxolimab. Receptors were obtained from an adult with an advanced solid tumor such as melanoma, head and neck, liver or kidney cancer.

V is TRBV4-1 and J is TRBJ2-2, with unresolved D. The CDR3 contains 14 residues. CDR1 and CDR2 (germline): MGHRA, YSYEKL. Trimming removed 1 base at V and 7 bases at J, with 10 bases between. The CDR3 is CASSQGFRIGELFF. The CDR3 region has the DNA TGCGCCAGCAGCCAAGGGTTTAGGATCGGGGAGCTGTTTTTT.

The chain links TRBV27 to TRBJ1-1; no reliable D call. The CDR3 runs to 13 residues. Deletions cut 4 bases from V and 0 bases from J, with 6 bases between. The germline V gene has CDR1 MNHEY and CDR2 SMNVEV (reference sequence). The CDR3 loop is CASSSVLNTEAFF. For the CDR3, the DNA is TGTGCCAGCAGTTCTGTTCTGAACACTGAAGCTTTCTTT.

The chain has TRBV7-3 and TRBJ2-1; 8 nucleotides match TRBD2. V shed 2 bases, J shed 2 bases, and the junction held 5 bases outside the gene matches. Germline V gene lookup returns CDR1 SGHTA and CDR2 FQGTGA. This CDR3 region has 16 residues. Here the CDR3 DNA reads TGTGCCAGCAGCTTAGCTAGCGGGTCAACCTACAATGAGCAGTTCTTC. It encodes CASSLASGSTYNEQFF. The full variable domain, completed using reference TRBV7-3 and TRBJ2-1, is GAGVSQTPSNKVTEKGKYVELRCDPISGHTALYWYRQSLGQGPEFLIYFQGTGAADDSGLPNDRFFAVRPEGSVSTLKIQRTERGDSAVYLCASSLASGSTYNEQFFGPGTRLTVL.

This clone was observed once. J is TRBJ2-1 and V is TRBV27; the D gene is possibly TRBD1 (6 bases). CDR1 is MNHEY, CDR2 SMNVEV, per germline (reference sequence). V was clipped by 2 bases and J by 4 bases, with 12 bases between them. The CDR3 covers 15 residues. In DNA, the CDR3 is TGTGCCAGCAGTTTAGAACAGGGTAAATACAATGAGCAGTTCTTC. Protein: CASSLEQGKYNEQFF.

The J gene is TRBJ2-2, the V gene TRBV9; no clear D. The length of the CDR3 is 12 residues. Trimming left V 2 bases short and J 6 bases short, with 5 bases between. Germline V gene data show CDR1 as SGDLS and CDR2 as YYNGEE. The CDR3, as DNA: TGTGCCAGCAGCGTTACCCCCGGGGAGCTGTTTTTT. Translated, it gives CASSVTPGELFF.

This clone is medium-sized. The V and J genes are TRBV11-2 and TRBJ2-3, with D possibly TRBD2 on 7 matching bases. The CDR3 sequence is 14 residues long. V lost 7 bases, J lost 5 bases, and 16 bases lay in between. CDR1 is SGHAT, CDR2 FQNNGV, per germline. The CDR3 loop is CASNLGGGEDTQYF. The CDR3 bases are TGTGCCAGCAACCTTGGGGGGGGCGAAGATACGCAGTATTTT.

The chain combines TRBV7-9 with TRBJ1-1; 9 bases agree with TRBD1. In germline, CDR1 is SEHNR, CDR2 FQNEAQ (reference sequence). The CDR3 sequence is 13 residues long. With V trimmed by 5 bases and J by 4 bases, 2 bases remained unmatched. Here the CDR3 DNA reads TGTGCCAGCAGCACGACAGGGGGCACTGAAGCTTTCTTT. Its translation: CASSTTGGTEAFF.

This CDR3 is CASSMRGSGYEQYF. CDR3 DNA: TGTGCCAGTAGTATGAGAGGGTCCGGTTACGAGCAGTACTTC. This chain connects TRBV19 to TRBJ2-7; D perhaps matches TRBD2 (5 bases). V lost 3 bases and J 4 bases, leaving 13 bases between the germline ends. The CDR3 runs 14 residues. The germline CDR1 and CDR2 sequences are LNHDA and SQIVND (reference sequence).

The gene calls are TRBV5-5 and TRBJ2-7; possibly TRBD1 or TRBD2 for D (6 bases each). Looked up from germline, CDR1 is SGHKS and CDR2 is YYEKEE (reference sequence). The ends were cut back, 3 bases at V and 0 bases at J, with 16 bases in the middle. The CDR3 contains 16 residues. DNA for the CDR3: TGTGCCAGCAGCTCGCCCCCGGGGGCTAGCTCCTACGAGCAGTACTTC. Translation gives CASSSPPGASSYEQYF.

This chain uses TRBV11-2 with TRBJ2-3, with 8 bases lining up with TRBD2. V gave up 2 bases and J gave up 2 bases; unmatched junction bases: 6. The CDR3 is 16 amino acids. Germline V gives CDR1 SGHAT, CDR2 FQNNGV. The CDR3 DNA reads TGTGCCAGCAGCTTAATCGGACTAGCCAACACAGATACGCAGTATTTT. Amino acids: CASSLIGLANTDTQYF.

This chain joins TRBV6-5 and TRBJ2-7; D gene unclear. The CDR3 sequence is 13 residues long. V lost 3 bases to trimming and J lost 3 bases, with 9 bases between them. Germline V gene sequence: CDR1 MNHEY, CDR2 SVGAGI. CDR3 protein: CASSYLNIYEQYF. The CDR3, as DNA: TGTGCCAGCAGTTATTTGAATATCTACGAGCAGTACTTC.